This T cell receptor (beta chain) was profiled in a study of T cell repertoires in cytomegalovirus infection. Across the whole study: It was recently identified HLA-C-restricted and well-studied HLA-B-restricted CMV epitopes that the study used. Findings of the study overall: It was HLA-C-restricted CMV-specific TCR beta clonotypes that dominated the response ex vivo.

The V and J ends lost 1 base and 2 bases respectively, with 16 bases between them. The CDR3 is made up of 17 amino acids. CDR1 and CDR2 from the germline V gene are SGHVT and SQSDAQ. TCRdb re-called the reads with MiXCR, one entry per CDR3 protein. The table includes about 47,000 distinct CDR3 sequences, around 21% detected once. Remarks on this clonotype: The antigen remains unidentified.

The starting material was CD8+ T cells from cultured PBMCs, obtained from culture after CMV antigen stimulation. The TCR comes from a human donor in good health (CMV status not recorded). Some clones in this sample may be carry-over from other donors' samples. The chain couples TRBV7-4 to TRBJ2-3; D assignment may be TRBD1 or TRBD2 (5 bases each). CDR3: CASSLGVPVGDTDTQYF. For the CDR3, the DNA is TGTGCCAGCAGCTTAGGGGTCCCGGTGGGGGACACAGATACGCAGTATTTT.